These T cell receptor beta chains were read from a single sample in a study of PD-1 blockade in classical Hodgkin lymphoma. The table came from immunoSEQ multiplex PCR; TCRdb's copy has only in-frame clones and leaves some out. The sample has tens of thousands of clones, 90% seen once. The sample here was peripheral blood mononuclear cells (PBMCs), taken before the fourth cycle of nivolumab. All receptors derive from a human donor with classical Hodgkin lymphoma. CDR3s include the opening cysteine and the closing phenylalanine or tryptophan. For some rows the clone size is stated as once, few or many, or as a class when expanded; others skip it.

abundance	len	v_gene	j_gene	CDR3aa
NA	14	TRBV7-9	TRBJ2-1	CASSPGHVNNEQFF
once	14	TRBV6-1	TRBJ2-5	CASSETGVRETQYF
NA	14	TRBV5-3	TRBJ1-5	CARSLVKGTQPQHF
NA	16	TRBV5-8	TRBJ2-3	CASSWFSGGITDTQYF
NA	13	TRBV10-1	TRBJ2-1	CASSESGRNEQFF
NA	15	TRBV27	TRBJ2-7	CASSLEGLASYEQYF
NA	12	TRBV29-1	TRBJ2-1	CSVASSYNEQFF
NA	15	TRBV9	TRBJ1-2	CASSVDSHPGYGYTF
NA	18	TRBV9	TRBJ1-5	CASSVVSEGDDSNQPQHF
NA	14	TRBV15	TRBJ2-7	CATSTRQEGYEQYF
NA	12	TRBV15	TRBJ1-1	CATSRDSQEAFF
NA	14	TRBV5-1	TRBJ1-1	CASSPGLGNTEAFF
once	13	TRBV6-5	TRBJ1-2	CASSEAQNYGYTF
NA	17	TRBV4-2	TRBJ2-2	CASSPGGGLTNTGELFF
NA	14	TRBV9	TRBJ2-5	CASSAALGGQTQYF
NA	15	TRBV2	TRBJ2-4	CASSEAGGPSDIQYF
NA	15	TRBV6-5	TRBJ1-1	CASISRATMNTEAFF
NA	15	TRBV7-9	TRBJ2-1	CASSSKGQTYNEQFF
once	16	TRBV30	TRBJ1-1	CAWSVGVGDGGTEAFF
NA	14	TRBV29-1	TRBJ1-1	CSVEEGLLNTEAFF
few	14	TRBV7-6	TRBJ1-6	CASSITGSDSPLHF
NA	15	TRBV7-2	TRBJ2-5	CASTPVRQGGETQYF
NA	14	TRBV21-1	TRBJ1-1	CASSMRQESSEAFF
NA	13	TRBV4-1	TRBJ1-1	CATNTQPNTEAFF
NA	11	TRBV21-1	TRBJ1-1	CASSPGLRTFF
NA	15	TRBV9	TRBJ1-1	CASSVDGRTGTEAFF
once	15	TRBV5-1	TRBJ2-7	CASSQWAGGGYEQYF
NA	15	TRBV19	TRBJ2-5	CASSTQRGFQETQYF
NA	13	TRBV21-1	TRBJ1-2	CASTRWVNYGYTF
once	12	TRBV5-8	TRBJ1-1	CASSLEGAEAFF
NA	14	TRBV6-5	TRBJ1-3	CASSYRQSGNTIYF
once	12	TRBV13	TRBJ2-2	CASSPPLGELFF
NA	15	TRBV6-1	TRBJ1-4	CASSDRGLTNEKLFF
NA	15	TRBV6-5	TRBJ2-2	CASSYSRTVAGELFF
NA	14	TRBV2	TRBJ2-2	CASRKGAGTGELFF
medium-sized	16	TRBV15	TRBJ1-1	CATSRDSVMRNTEAFF
NA	16	TRBV19	TRBJ2-3	CASYPSFYDLGDTQYF
NA	17	TRBV6-4	TRBJ2-1	CASSLGLAGAPANEQFF
once	16	TRBV27	TRBJ1-6	CASSFRQTPYNSPLHF
NA	11	TRBV6-1	TRBJ2-1	CASRENNEQFF
NA	14	TRBV7-2	TRBJ2-4	CASSSGQGGDIQYF
NA	18	TRBV25-1	TRBJ2-3	CASSETMLAGGLSDTQYF
NA	14	TRBV25-1	TRBJ2-2	CASSVGGVGGELFF
NA	18	TRBV27	TRBJ1-5	CASSFGQGWPHSNQPQHF
NA	15	TRBV18	TRBJ2-2	CASSPPNDGTGELFF
NA	16	TRBV7-9	TRBJ2-7	CASSSAPTGTLYEQYF
NA	15	TRBV5-1	TRBJ1-5	CASSLAPEYNQPQHF
NA	14	TRBV5-1	TRBJ2-2	CASNSAGQTGELFF
NA	16	TRBV28	TRBJ2-7	CASRTRQTGGAYEQYF
NA	15	TRBV6-5	TRBJ2-5	CASRRDGRIQETQYF
NA	16	TRBV10-1	TRBJ1-1	CASSESGSVRRTEAFF